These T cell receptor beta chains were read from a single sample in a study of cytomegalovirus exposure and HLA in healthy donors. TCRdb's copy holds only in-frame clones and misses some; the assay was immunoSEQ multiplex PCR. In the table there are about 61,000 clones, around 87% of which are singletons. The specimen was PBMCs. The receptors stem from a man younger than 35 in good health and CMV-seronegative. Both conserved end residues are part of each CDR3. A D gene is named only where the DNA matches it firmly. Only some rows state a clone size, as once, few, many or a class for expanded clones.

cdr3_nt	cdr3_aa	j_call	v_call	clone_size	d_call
TGTGCCAGCAGTGGCCAGGGAAGCAATCAGCCCCAGCATTTT	CASSGQGSNQPQHF	TRBJ1-5	TRBV6-6	NA	NA
TGCGCCAGCAGCTTGGCGGGGGGCTATGGCTACACCTTC	CASSLAGGYGYTF	TRBJ1-2	TRBV5-1	once	NA
TGCGCCAGCAGCCAAGATCTTGGGACAGGGGTTGAAAAACTGTTTTTT	CASSQDLGTGVEKLFF	TRBJ1-4	TRBV4-3	few	TRBD1
TGTGCCAGCAGTGGGGGTTGGAGCGGGGGCTCCACAGATACGCAGTATTTT	CASSGGWSGGSTDTQYF	TRBJ2-3	TRBV28	NA	TRBD2
TGTGCCAGCAGCCCAAACAGGGGAACCTACGAGCAGTACTTC	CASSPNRGTYEQYF	TRBJ2-7	TRBV11-2	NA	TRBD1
TGTGCCACCTCGAGAGCGGCGGATAATTCACCCCTCCACTTT	CATSRAADNSPLHF	TRBJ1-6	TRBV6-4	NA	NA
TGTGCCAGCAGCGCCACGGGGGGCTGGTATGGCTACACCTTC	CASSATGGWYGYTF	TRBJ1-2	TRBV6-1	NA	NA
TGTGCCAGCAGTTCCCTCCCACTAGCGGGGGGGTTGGGGGACACCGGGGAGCTGTTTTTT	CASSSLPLAGGLGDTGELFF	TRBJ2-2	TRBV28	NA	TRBD2
TGTGCCAGCATAGGAGGGGTAGCGGAGTACAATGAGCAGTTCTTC	CASIGGVAEYNEQFF	TRBJ2-1	TRBV28	NA	NA
TGTGCCATCAGTGTGCAGAGGACAGGTCCGCCGCAATCCTACGAGCAGTACTTC	CAISVQRTGPPQSYEQYF	TRBJ2-7	TRBV10-3	NA	TRBD1
TGCAGCGTTTTGAGTCTGGGAGGGTCCTACGAGCAGTACTTC	CSVLSLGGSYEQYF	TRBJ2-7	TRBV29-1	NA	TRBD2
TGTGCCAGCAGCCTTGTAGGGGTGGATGGCGACGAGCAGTACTTC	CASSLVGVDGDEQYF	TRBJ2-7	TRBV4-2	NA	NA
TGCGCCAGCAGCCAAGAGGGGCCGGATTACGAGCAGTACTTC	CASSQEGPDYEQYF	TRBJ2-7	TRBV4-1	NA	NA
TGTGCCAGCAGTCCGGACAGGGATGGGAACACCGGGGAGCTGTTTTTT	CASSPDRDGNTGELFF	TRBJ2-2	TRBV2	NA	TRBD1
TGTGCCATCAGTGCCAGCGGGGGCTCCTACGAGCAGTACTTC	CAISASGGSYEQYF	TRBJ2-7	TRBV10-3	NA	TRBD2
TGTGCCAGCAGCCCCCCGGGACAGGGGTTAATTGGAGAGACCCAGTACTTC	CASSPPGQGLIGETQYF	TRBJ2-5	TRBV4-2	NA	TRBD1
TGTGCCAGCAGTTATGGACAGTTAAGCAATCAGCCCCAGCATTTT	CASSYGQLSNQPQHF	TRBJ1-5	TRBV6-5	NA	NA
TGCGCCAGCAGCAACGACAGGGAAGAGACCCAGTACTTC	CASSNDREETQYF	TRBJ2-5	TRBV5-1	NA	TRBD1
TGTGCCAGCAGCCAAGAAATCGGGGAGGGGTTGACAGATACGCAGTATTTT	CASSQEIGEGLTDTQYF	TRBJ2-3	TRBV4-2	NA	TRBD2
TGTGCCAGCAGCTTAGGCAGGGTGAACACTGAAGCTTTCTTT	CASSLGRVNTEAFF	TRBJ1-1	TRBV7-8	NA	NA
TGCAGCGTTGGAAGGACAAACCTCCAGGAGACCCAGTACTTC	CSVGRTNLQETQYF	TRBJ2-5	TRBV29-1	NA	NA
TGTGCCAGCAGCCAAGCGACCGGGGATACGCAGTATTTT	CASSQATGDTQYF	TRBJ2-3	TRBV4-2	NA	NA
TGCGCCAGCAGCAGAGGGACAGCAGATACGCAGTATTTT	CASSRGTADTQYF	TRBJ2-3	TRBV10-1	few	TRBD1
TGTGCCAGCAGCCGGGACACCTCCTACGAGCAGTACTTC	CASSRDTSYEQYF	TRBJ2-7	TRBV7-3	NA	NA
TGTGCCAGCAGCTTAAGGACAGGGACCTACGAGCAGTACTTC	CASSLRTGTYEQYF	TRBJ2-7	TRBV11-3	NA	TRBD1
TGTGCCAGTAGTAAGGGACAGCCGAACACTGAAGCTTTCTTT	CASSKGQPNTEAFF	TRBJ1-1	TRBV19	few	TRBD1
TGTGCCAGCAGGCCCGGGATTTGGGCAGCGATGAACACTGAAGCTTTCTTT	CASRPGIWAAMNTEAFF	TRBJ1-1	TRBV11-2	once	NA